The rows below give T cell receptor beta chains drawn from one sample of a study of CD4 T cells in relation to SARS-CoV-2 and coronaviruses. Sequencing was performed with immunoSEQ multiplex PCR; in TCRdb, only in-frame clones are kept and a portion is missing. The sample contains nearly 70,000 clones, approximately 95% of which appear only once. The sequencing sample was made of naive CD4+ T cells from PBMCs. These TCRs come from a human donor in good health. Both conserved end residues are trimmed from each CDR3.

j_gene,v_gene,len,CDR3aa
TRBJ1-1,TRBV2,12,ASSVTGGRTEAF
TRBJ2-1,TRBV9,13,ASSASAEGNNEQF
TRBJ1-6,TRBV6-6,12,ASSGTGSNSPLH
TRBJ1-3,TRBV9,15,ASSVVAGQHSGNTIY
TRBJ1-2,TRBV7-2,13,ASSLEAGDAYGYT
TRBJ1-6,TRBV19,13,ASSAGQGYNSPLH
TRBJ1-4,TRBV7-2,13,ASSRQAATNEKLF
TRBJ2-2,TRBV27,14,ASTLRVRVNTGELF
TRBJ2-3,TRBV27,14,ASSSPGLAGTDTQY
TRBJ2-7,TRBV30,13,AWSAGLAGIYEQY
TRBJ1-2,TRBV7-2,11,ASSSTQGVGYT
TRBJ2-5,TRBV2,13,AGGLGGGSQETQY
TRBJ2-2,TRBV24-1,14,ATSDSSGASTGELF
TRBJ2-1,TRBV28,11,ASSLDSYNEQF
TRBJ1-1,TRBV5-1,12,ASSLSVGGTEAF
TRBJ1-5,TRBV21-1,18,ASSKEGLIRGFYSNQPQH
TRBJ2-7,TRBV11-2,15,ASSWPGLATKAGEQY
TRBJ1-2,TRBV5-4,13,ASSSPGQAVYGYT
TRBJ2-2,TRBV7-2,14,ASQAGTGVFTGELF
TRBJ2-1,TRBV27,11,ASSLLGYNEQF
TRBJ2-5,TRBV5-1,9,ASSSQETQY
TRBJ1-5,TRBV28,13,ASRARGHSNQPQH
TRBJ1-2,TRBV12-3/TRBV12-4,10,ASSLWGNGYT